The 29 T cell receptor beta chains presented below share a single source sample, sequenced in a study of Graves' ophthalmopathy and Graves' hyperthyroidism (dated by TCRdb to 2016 to 2019). The run used an Illumina HiSeq 2000. TCR beta CDR3 regions were amplified from RNA transcripts for repertoire sequencing. HTBI primers and the Qiagen OneStep RT-PCR kit were used in a first-round RT-PCR, which was followed by a second-round multiplex PCR, size selection and purification. The public reads were reanalyzed by TCRdb: fastp trimming at Q25, MiXCR alignment, in-frame beta chains only. Rows are unified per CDR3 protein, each entry keeping the most common DNA and genes. Here the sample has under 800,000 distinct CDR3 sequences; 22% occur a single time. Approximately 7% of the sample is held by the ten biggest clonotypes. Specimen: peripheral blood. The receptors originated from a woman aged 18-29 years with stable Graves' hyperthyroidism. Some clones in this sample may be carry-over from other donors' samples. Donor details come from another sample of the same person, matched by shared clones.

This clonotype was seen at least ten times. The rearrangement joins TRBV5-1 to TRBJ2-7, with D maybe TRBD1 (5 bases). Germline assignment: CDR1 SGHRS and CDR2 YFSETQ. The CDR3 totals 14 residues. The V and J ends lost 6 bases and 0 bases respectively, with 13 bases between them. CDR3 nucleotide sequence: TGCGCCAGCAACCAGGGAAGGAGCTCCTACGAGCAGTACTTC. Its protein product is CASNQGRSSYEQYF.

This clonotype has ten or more counts. The V and J genes are TRBV19 and TRBJ1-2; 9 bases are shared with TRBD1. Germline V gene sequence: CDR1 LNHDA, CDR2 SQIVND (reference sequence). This CDR3 region has 14 residues. Trimming removed 3 bases from V and 5 bases from J; junction bases left unmatched: 4. CDR3 sequence reads: CASSIPQGAYGYTF. The CDR3 DNA reads TGTGCCAGTAGTATCCCACAGGGGGCTTATGGCTACACCTTC.

The sample holds many counts of this clonotype. The chain recombines TRBV2 with TRBJ2-7, with 7 bases fitting TRBD1. The V segment lost 6 bases and the J segment 0 bases; nucleotides outside the gene matches: 5. The CDR3 totals 14 residues. Germline CDR1 and CDR2: SNHLY and FYNNEI. The CDR3 bases are TGTGCCAGCAGACAGACAGGGAGCTCCTACGAGCAGTACTTC. As protein: CASRQTGSSYEQYF.

Many counts were recorded for this clonotype. The V call is TRBV5-5, the J call TRBJ1-1; D call uncertain. Trimming took 2 bases from V and 0 from J, leaving 5 bases between them. The CDR3 has 13 residues. Germline CDR1 is SGHKS and CDR2 is YYEKEE (reference sequence). CDR3 loop: CASSFHVNTEAFF. CDR3 DNA: TGTGCCAGCAGCTTCCATGTGAACACTGAAGCTTTCTTT.

This clonotype has a count of ten or more. The rearrangement links TRBV11-2 to TRBJ1-2; D is ambiguous. The CDR3 runs to 14 residues. Between the trimmed V and J ends, which lost 1 base and 1 base, there was a span of 7 bases. Per germline, CDR1 SGHAT and CDR2 FQNNGV. The CDR3 DNA reads as TGTGCCAGCAGCTTAGGAGCAGTTAACTATGGCTACACCTTC. Its protein is CASSLGAVNYGYTF.

This clonotype showed up many times. V and J are TRBV20-1 and TRBJ2-2; 7 nucleotides align to TRBD1. Germline trimming cut 0 bases from V and 7 bases from J; bases unmatched to any gene: 8. CDR1 and CDR2 from the germline V gene are DFQATT and SNEGSKA (reference sequence). This CDR3 is 15 amino acids long. The chain's CDR3 is CSARDRQGLGGELFF. CDR3 DNA: TGCAGTGCTAGAGATAGACAGGGTTTGGGCGGGGAGCTGTTTTTT.

The rearrangement links TRBV11-2 to TRBJ1-2; D ambiguous. Germline lookup yields CDR1 SGHAT and CDR2 FQNNGV. The V and J ends lost 1 base and 5 bases respectively, with 14 bases between them. CDR3 length: 15 residues. CDR3 sequence reads: CASSLVIGRSYGYTF. For the CDR3, the DNA is TGTGCCAGCAGCTTAGTGATAGGCAGATCTTATGGCTACACCTTC. Variable domain in full (rest from reference TRBV11-2 and TRBJ1-2): EAGVAQSPRYKIIEKRQSVAFWCNPISGHATLYWYQQILGQGPKLLIQFQNNGVVDDSQLPKDRFSAERLKGVDSTLKIQPAKLEDSAVYLCASSLVIGRSYGYTFGSGTRLTVV.

This clonotype was seen ten or more times. The genes are TRBV19 and TRBJ1-3; D remains ambiguous. CDR1 and CDR2 from the germline V gene are LNHDA and SQIVND (reference sequence). The length of the CDR3 is 11 residues. The V and J ends lost 9 bases and 1 base respectively, with 4 bases between them. The CDR3 DNA is TGTGCCAGCAGTTCTGGAAACACCATATATTTT. Amino acids: CASSSGNTIYF.

A few counts support this clonotype. The gene calls are TRBV6-1 and TRBJ1-6; 8 positions agree with TRBD1. This CDR3 region has 14 residues. The V and J ends lost 1 base and 8 bases, in that order; junction bases with no gene match: 1. The germline gives CDR1 MNHNS, CDR2 SASEGT. The CDR3 is CASSEGTGYSPLHF. CDR3 nucleotides: TGTGCCAGCAGTGAAGGGACAGGGTATTCACCCCTCCACTTT.

The gene calls are TRBV11-2 and TRBJ2-5, with D possibly being TRBD1 (5 bases). Between the trimmed V and J ends, which lost 1 base and 4 bases, there was a span of 13 bases. From germline, CDR1 is SGHAT and CDR2 FQNNGV. This CDR3 has 15 residues. CDR3: CASSLAGWGGETQYF. The CDR3 bases are TGTGCCAGCAGCTTAGCAGGGTGGGGTGGAGAGACCCAGTACTTC.

The gene calls are TRBV2 and TRBJ1-1; D is perhaps TRBD1 (6 bases). Between the trimmed V and J ends, which lost 4 bases and 5 bases, there was a span of 11 bases. Germline V lookup: CDR1 SNHLY, CDR2 FYNNEI. The CDR3 spans 13 residues. The CDR3 DNA sequence: TGTGCCAGCAGTGGCGAGGGGGGGACTGAAGCTTTCTTT. This gives the protein CASSGEGGTEAFF. The full variable domain, its missing parts supplied by reference TRBV2 and TRBJ1-1, is EPEVTQTPSHQVTQMGQEVILRCVPISNHLYFYWYRQILGQKVEFLVSFYNNEISEKSEIFDDQFSVERPDGSNFTLKIRSTKLEDSAMYFCASSGEGGTEAFFGQGTRLTVV.

This clonotype was observed many times. The chain is built from TRBV19 and TRBJ2-5, with TRBD2 matching 8 bases. The CDR3 totals 17 residues. Trimming at V came to 3 bases and at J to 0 bases, leaving 9 bases not matched to a gene. The germline V gene has CDR1 LNHDA and CDR2 SQIVND (reference sequence). CDR3 DNA sequence: TGTGCCAGTAGTATCGGTGGACTAGCAGCGTACCAAGAGACCCAGTACTTC. This translates into CASSIGGLAAYQETQYF.

This clonotype was recorded many times. The chain joins TRBV15 to TRBJ1-4; 7 nucleotides line up with TRBD1. The germline gives CDR1 LNHNV, CDR2 YYDKDF (reference sequence). V shed 0 bases and J 5 bases; nucleotides not matched to a gene: 12. The CDR3 contains 18 residues. The DNA of the CDR3 is TGTGCCACCAGCAGAGATAGAAGCCGACAGGGTGGGAATGAAAAACTGTTTTTT. Protein sequence: CATSRDRSRQGGNEKLFF.

This clonotype occurred many times. V is TRBV12-3 or TRBV12-4 and J is TRBJ2-7; the match to TRBD2 covers 8 bases. Trimming took 5 bases from V and 0 from J; bases not matched to a gene: 6. There are 15 residues in the CDR3. The CDR3 nucleotides read TGTGCCAGCAGTCCGCTAGCGGGCCTCTCCTACGAGCAGTACTTC. It translates to CASSPLAGLSYEQYF.

This clonotype was seen a few times. As DNA, the CDR3 is TGTGCCAGCCGAGGAGACAGGGGTGAAAACATTCAGTACTTC. This codes for CASRGDRGENIQYF. The genes are TRBV3-1 and TRBJ2-4, with TRBD1 matching over 8 bases. V shed 8 bases, J shed 5 bases, and the junction held 8 bases outside the gene matches. Germline V gene lookup returns CDR1 LGHDT and CDR2 YNNKEL (reference sequence). This CDR3 comprises 14 residues.

This clonotype showed up many times. The V gene is TRBV20-1, the J gene TRBJ1-2; D may be TRBD1 (5 bases). Between the trimmed V and J ends, which lost 1 base and 4 bases, there was a span of 19 bases. Germline lookup yields CDR1 DFQATT and CDR2 SNEGSKA (reference sequence). This CDR3 spans 16 amino acids. The CDR3 bases are TGCAGTGCTAGAGGTGTAGGGGTGGACTCCCTCTATGGCTACACCTTC. Translated: CSARGVGVDSLYGYTF.

CDR3 sequence (DNA): TGTGCCAGCAGAGAGACAGGGTCAGGCACTGAAGCTTTCTTT. Its protein product is CASRETGSGTEAFF. The J gene is TRBJ1-1, the V gene TRBV6-1; TRBD1 agrees at 7 bases. Germline V gives CDR1 MNHNS, CDR2 SASEGT. The CDR3 runs 14 residues. V gave up 6 bases and J gave up 4 bases; unmatched junction bases: 8.

This clonotype came up a few times. The V gene is TRBV12-3 or TRBV12-4, the J gene TRBJ1-2; possibly TRBD1 for D (6 bases). The CDR3 sequence is 16 residues long. Trimming removed 1 base from V and 4 bases from J, with 16 bases in between. CDR3 in amino acids: CASSLGGGSEFYGYTF. The CDR3 nucleotides are TGTGCCAGCAGTTTAGGTGGGGGCAGTGAGTTCTATGGCTACACCTTC.

This clonotype was seen ten or more times. This chain joins TRBV6-5 and TRBJ1-2, with 10 bases matching TRBD1. The CDR3 extends over 13 amino acids. The J segment lost 8 bases and the V segment lost 5 bases, leaving 5 bases of the junction unmatched. Per germline, CDR1 MNHEY and CDR2 SVGAGI. CDR3 coding DNA: TGTGCCAGCAGTCGGACAGGGGGTATAGGCTACACCTTC. This translates into CASSRTGGIGYTF.

In this sample, this clonotype turned up a few times. The chain employs TRBV19 and TRBJ1-5, with 9 bases aligning to TRBD1. The CDR3 runs 14 residues. Losses at the gene ends were 5 bases for V and 5 bases for J; bases not matched to a gene: 4. Per the germline V gene, CDR1 is LNHDA and CDR2 is SQIVND (reference sequence). As DNA, the CDR3 is TGTGCCAGTAGTTCCCGACAGGGGGATCAGCCCCAGCATTTT. It yields the protein CASSSRQGDQPQHF.

This clonotype was counted at least ten times. The V and J genes are TRBV12-3 or TRBV12-4 and TRBJ1-2, with D hard to call. Between the trimmed V and J ends, which lost 10 bases and 4 bases, there was a span of 10 bases. The CDR3 has 11 residues. The CDR3 DNA sequence: TGTGCCACCACGGCCGTCTATGGCTACACCTTC. Protein sequence: CATTAVYGYTF.

Details on this clonotype: A much more abundant neighbour one base away suggests this may be a read error. This rearrangement joins TRBV12-3 or TRBV12-4 to TRBJ2-5; either TRBD1 or TRBD2 may fit D (5 bases each). The CDR3 is 18 amino acids. The CDR3 reads CASSLSGREVTGQDTQYF. The CDR3 DNA reads as TGTGCCAGCAGTTTAAGTGGGAGAGAGGTGACGGGGCAAGATACCCAGTACTTC.

This clonotype came up many times. The rearrangement links TRBV7-2 to TRBJ1-2; the match to TRBD1 covers 8 bases. The V gene's germline CDR1 is SGHTA and CDR2 FQGNSA. This CDR3 spans 13 amino acids. V was pared by 5 bases and J by 6 bases, with 5 bases of the junction left unmatched. The chain's CDR3 is CASSIDRGNGYTF. Here the CDR3 DNA reads TGTGCCAGCAGCATAGACAGGGGCAATGGCTACACCTTC.

Comment on this clonotype: A much larger clone is a single base away; this may be a read error. The chain carries TRBV9 and TRBJ1-2; D ambiguous. The germline CDR1 and CDR2 sequences are SGDLS and YYNGEE. This CDR3 is built from 11 residues. CDR3 DNA: TGTGCCATCAGCGCTTGGTATGGCTACACCTTC. It specifies CAISAWYGYTF.

This clonotype came up many times. The V gene is TRBV28, the J gene TRBJ2-7; 8 nucleotides agree with TRBD1. V trimming: 9 bases; J trimming: 6 bases; junction bases outside the gene matches: 19. The CDR3 is 16 amino acids. Germline V CDR1 and CDR2: MDHEN, SYDVKM. CDR3 nucleotide sequence: TGTGCCAGTAATACCCGGACAGGGCGGATGGATGGCGAGCAGTACTTC. Residues: CASNTRTGRMDGEQYF.

This clonotype was detected ten times or more. This chain links TRBV7-3 with TRBJ2-5; 9 bases match TRBD2. CDR1 and CDR2 from the germline V gene are SGHTA and FQGTGA. V lost 2 bases and J lost 5; bases outside the gene matches: 15. The CDR3 covers 18 residues. As DNA, the CDR3 is TGTGCCAGCAGCTTAGGGTCCGAATTAGCGGGAGTCATGGAGACCCAGTACTTC. Residues: CASSLGSELAGVMETQYF.

In this sample, this clonotype turned up many times. The chain employs TRBV30 and TRBJ2-5; D possibly matches TRBD1 or TRBD2 (5 bases each). The V gene lost 1 base and the J gene lost 2 bases, with 8 bases spanning the gap. Germline V gene sequence: CDR1 GTSNPN, CDR2 SVGIG (reference sequence). The CDR3 runs 13 residues. The CDR3 is CAWSGGPQETQYF. CDR3 coding DNA: TGTGCCTGGAGTGGGGGACCTCAAGAGACCCAGTACTTC. The complete variable domain, with remaining parts taken from reference TRBV30 and TRBJ2-5, reads SQTIHQWPATLVQPVGSPLSLECTVEGTSNPNLYWYRQAAGRGLQLLFYSVGIGQISSEVPQNLSASRPQDRQFILSSKKLLLSDSGFYLCAWSGGPQETQYFGPGTRLLVL.

This clonotype was recorded many times. This sequence joins TRBV15 and TRBJ1-1; TRBD1 matches at 7 bases. The CDR3 contains 15 residues. CDR1 and CDR2 from the germline V gene are LNHNV and YYDKDF (reference sequence). With 4 bases clipped from V and 1 base from J, the junction kept 6 bases outside the gene matches. The CDR3 DNA sequence: TGTGCCACCAGCACAACGACAGGGAGGAACACTGAAGCTTTCTTT. Translating gives CATSTTTGRNTEAFF. Drawing the rest from reference TRBV15 and TRBJ1-1, the complete variable domain is DAMVIQNPRYQVTQFGKPVTLSCSQTLNHNVMYWYQQKSSQAPKLLFHYYDKDFNNEADTPDNFQSRRPNTSFCFLDIRSPGLGDTAMYLCATSTTTGRNTEAFFGQGTRLTVV.

This clonotype was seen only a few times. The V call is TRBV3-1, the J call TRBJ1-5; possibly TRBD1 for D (5 bases). Germline values: CDR1 LGHDT, CDR2 YNNKEL (reference sequence). The V end was cut by 1 base, the J end by 6 bases, with 16 bases between. CDR3 length equals 16 residues. CDR3 coding DNA: TGTGCCAGCAGCCAAGGGGTATCGTCAGGGTCTCAGCCCCAGCATTTT. Its protein is CASSQGVSSGSQPQHF.